The clone carrying this T cell receptor beta chain was detected once. Its antigen is not identified. This sample is part of a study of CD8+CD57+ T cells in acquired aplastic anemia. Study-wide points: CD8+ Simpson's diversity showed no significant patient-control difference.

Using genomic DNA as the template, TCR beta VDJ and CDR3 profiling was carried out. TCRdb processed the reads anew with MiXCR; each CDR3 protein has one entry. The repertoire holds fewer than 250,000 distinct CDR3 sequences, 50% to 55% seen once, with approximately 16% in the top ten. The receptor's source is a human donor in good health, serving as a control. Sequencing input: sorted CD4+, CD8+, or CD8+CD57+ T cells (not recorded which) from PBMCs.

The CDR3: CSAMGQGMIDEQFF. CDR3 in DNA: TGCAGTGCTATGGGACAGGGGATGATAGATGAGCAGTTCTTC. The chain carries TRBV20-1 and TRBJ2-1, with 10 bases lining up with TRBD1. V was pared by 4 bases and J by 8 bases, with 8 bases of the junction left unmatched. From germline, CDR1 is DFQATT and CDR2 SNEGSKA (reference sequence). CDR3 size: 14 residues.